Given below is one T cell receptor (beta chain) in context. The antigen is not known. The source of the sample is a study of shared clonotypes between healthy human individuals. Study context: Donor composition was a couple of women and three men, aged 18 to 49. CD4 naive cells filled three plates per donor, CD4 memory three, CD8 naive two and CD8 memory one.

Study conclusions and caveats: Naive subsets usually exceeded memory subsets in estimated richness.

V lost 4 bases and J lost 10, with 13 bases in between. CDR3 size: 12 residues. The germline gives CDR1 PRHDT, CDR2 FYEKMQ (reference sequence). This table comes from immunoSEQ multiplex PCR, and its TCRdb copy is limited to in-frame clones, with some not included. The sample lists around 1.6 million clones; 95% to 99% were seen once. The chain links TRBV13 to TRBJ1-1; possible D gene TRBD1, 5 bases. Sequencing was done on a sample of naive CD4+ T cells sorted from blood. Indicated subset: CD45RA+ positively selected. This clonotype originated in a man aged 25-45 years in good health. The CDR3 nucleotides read TGTGCCAGCAGCTCCACAGGTCTTGGAGCTTTCTTT. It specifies CASSSTGLGAFF.